This T cell receptor beta chain was documented in a study of metastatic and nonmetastatic thyroid tumors. TCRdb re-called the PCR reads via MiXCR. The sample lists approximately 15,000 clones, about 33% occurring once. Trimming cost V 1 base and J 4 bases, with 14 bases left between them. CDR3 length: 15 amino acids. Germline-derived CDR1 and CDR2 are MNHEY and SMNVEV (reference sequence). None of the patients had undergone any treatment ahead of thyroid surgery. This clone has a count of ten or more. The sequencing sample was made of tumor tissue. The chain employs TRBV27 and TRBJ2-7; the D gene could be TRBD1 or TRBD2 (5 bases each). This receptor was identified in a male donor with papillary thyroid cancer or a benign thyroid nodule (not recorded which). Some clones in this sample may be carry-over from other donors' samples. Written as DNA, the CDR3 is TGTGCCAGCAGTTTATTGGCAGGGAGCATATACGAGCAGTACTTC. This encodes CASSLLAGSIYEQYF.